This TCR beta chain stems from a study of CD8 T cells in ankylosing spondylitis. Broader study findings: Clones linked with disease were CD8+ and fairly uncommon in the peripheral blood. Certain motif variants had earlier appeared in reactive arthritis synovial fluid and blood. Clones linked to disease were reported to show significant enrichment in matched ankylosing spondylitis synovial fluid.

TCRdb ran MiXCR on the 5' RACE reads and lists one entry per CDR3 protein. The top ten hold roughly 6.8% of the sample, which has some 250,000 distinct CDR3 sequences, roughly 10% seen once. On this clonotype: Antigen: not known. This clone may be a read error of a much larger clone one base away.

The CDR3 has 13 residues. The germline gives CDR1 SQVTM, CDR2 ANQGSEA. The V call is TRBV29-1, the J call TRBJ1-5; D is unclear. The TCR sequence derives from a male donor with ankylosing spondylitis or in good health (not recorded which). The sample was blood, either unsorted or a sorted T cell fraction (not recorded which). CDR3 nucleotides: TGCGGCGTGGGAGAGGGAATCAATCAGCCCCAGCATTTT. This gives the protein CGVGEGINQPQHF.